This T cell receptor (beta chain) was captured in a study of CD8+ T cells in alopecia areata. Trimming at V came to 2 bases and at J to 3 bases, leaving 1 base not matched to a gene. This CDR3 region has 14 residues. Germline loops: CDR1 NNHNN, CDR2 SYGAGS (reference sequence). RNA was isolated and reverse transcribed to cDNA, the sequencing template. Using immunoSEQ multiplex PCR, the repertoire was profiled, and TCRdb retains in-frame clones only, with some absent. This repertoire lists 250,000 or so clones without singletons; 0.9% to 1.5% sits in the top ten. This clone has more than one count but fewer than ten. Genes and germline come from the mouse. The read is 4 residues too short to cover the CDR3 end, so that end is filled in from the germline J gene. Cutaneous lymph nodes were pooled and cells sorted by CD4, CD8alpha, NKG2D, NKG2ACE and more.

The TCR was taken from a C3H/HeJ mouse with alopecia areata. For this strain, the MHC haplotype corresponds to H2-k. The sequenced sample consisted of CD4+ T cells sorted from a lymph node. The V gene is TRBV13-2, the J gene TRBJ1-1; TRBD1 aligns across 10 bases. The CDR3 sequence: CASGEGQGYTEVFF. CDR3 bases read: TGTGCCAGCGGTGAGGGACAGGGGTACACA.